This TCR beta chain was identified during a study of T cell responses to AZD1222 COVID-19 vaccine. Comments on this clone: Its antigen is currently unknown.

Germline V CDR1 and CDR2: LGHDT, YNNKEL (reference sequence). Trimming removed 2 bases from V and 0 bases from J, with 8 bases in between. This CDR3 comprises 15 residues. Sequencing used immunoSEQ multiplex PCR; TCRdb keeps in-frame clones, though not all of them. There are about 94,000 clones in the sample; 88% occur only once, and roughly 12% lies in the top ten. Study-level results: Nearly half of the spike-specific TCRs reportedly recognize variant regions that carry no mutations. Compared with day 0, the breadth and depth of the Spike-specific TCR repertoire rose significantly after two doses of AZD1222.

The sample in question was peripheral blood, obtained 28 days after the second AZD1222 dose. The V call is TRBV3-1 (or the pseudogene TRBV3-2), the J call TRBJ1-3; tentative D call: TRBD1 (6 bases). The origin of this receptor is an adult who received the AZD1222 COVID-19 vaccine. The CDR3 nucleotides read TGTGCCAGCAGCCAACAGGGGATCTCTGGAAACACCATATATTTT. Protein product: CASSQQGISGNTIYF.